Reported below is one T cell receptor (beta chain). A read error may account for a junction end that differs from germline. Under the authors' procedure: From reference gene primer amplification, estimates of nucleated cell counts were derived. Profiled with immunoSEQ multiplex PCR; TCRdb holds only in-frame clones, not every one. The V and J calls and clone size were taken over from that table, and D and trimming were inferred from the DNA. The data contain almost 200,000 clones, roughly 90% of them singletons. The entry originates in a study of blood T cell repertoires in COVID-19. Study at large: Material from acute and convalescent COVID-19 was sourced from the United States, Italy and Spain. T cells, B-cell-depleted T cells, or PBMCs provided the cDNA or gDNA that served as material.

The CDR3 sequence is 15 residues long. Germline CDR1 is SSHAT and CDR2 is FNYEAQ (reference sequence). The source of this sequence is a woman between 65 and 79 years old with acute or convalescent COVID-19. Sequencing was performed on peripheral blood. The chain recombines TRBV7-7 with TRBJ1-3; D not certain. The CDR3 DNA reads as TGTGCTAGCAGCTCTGGAGAGTTTTCTGGAAACACCATATATTTT. Residues: CASSSGEFSGNTIYF.